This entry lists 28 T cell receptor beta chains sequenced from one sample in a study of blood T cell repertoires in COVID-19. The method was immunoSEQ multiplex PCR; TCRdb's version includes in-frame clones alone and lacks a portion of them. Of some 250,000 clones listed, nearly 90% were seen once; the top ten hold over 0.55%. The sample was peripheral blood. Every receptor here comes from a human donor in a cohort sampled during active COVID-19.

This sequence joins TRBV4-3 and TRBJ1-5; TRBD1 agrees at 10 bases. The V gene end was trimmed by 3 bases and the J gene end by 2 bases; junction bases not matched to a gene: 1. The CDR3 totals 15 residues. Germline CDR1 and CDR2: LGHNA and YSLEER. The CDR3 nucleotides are TGCGCCAGCAGCCAGACAGGGGGCGGCAATCAGCCCCAGCATTTT. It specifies CASSQTGGGNQPQHF.

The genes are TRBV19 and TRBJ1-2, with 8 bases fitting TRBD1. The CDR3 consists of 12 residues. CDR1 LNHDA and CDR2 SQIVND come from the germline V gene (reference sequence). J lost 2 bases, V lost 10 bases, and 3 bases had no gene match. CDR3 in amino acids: CAIRDRNYGYTF. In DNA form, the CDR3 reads TGTGCCATTAGGGACAGGAACTATGGCTACACCTTC.

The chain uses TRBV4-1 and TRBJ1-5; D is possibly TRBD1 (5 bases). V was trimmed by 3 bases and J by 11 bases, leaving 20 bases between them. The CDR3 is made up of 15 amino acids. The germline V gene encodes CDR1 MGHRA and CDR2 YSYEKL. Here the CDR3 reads CASSQGLAPKRSQHF. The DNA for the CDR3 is TGCGCCAGCAGCCAGGGGCTGGCCCCAAAACGGTCCCAGCATTTT.

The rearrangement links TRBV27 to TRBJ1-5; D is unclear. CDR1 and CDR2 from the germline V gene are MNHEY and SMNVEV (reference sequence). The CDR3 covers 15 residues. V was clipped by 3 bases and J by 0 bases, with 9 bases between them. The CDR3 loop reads CASSFRVNSNQPQHF. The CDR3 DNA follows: TGTGCCAGCAGTTTTCGAGTAAATAGCAATCAGCCCCAGCATTTT.

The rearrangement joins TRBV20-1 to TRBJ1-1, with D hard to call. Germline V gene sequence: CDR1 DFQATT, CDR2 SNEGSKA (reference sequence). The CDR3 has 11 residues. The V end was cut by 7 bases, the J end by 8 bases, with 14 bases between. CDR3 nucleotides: TGCAGTGGCGACACGGCAGCAGAAGCTTTCTTT. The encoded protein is CSGDTAAEAFF.

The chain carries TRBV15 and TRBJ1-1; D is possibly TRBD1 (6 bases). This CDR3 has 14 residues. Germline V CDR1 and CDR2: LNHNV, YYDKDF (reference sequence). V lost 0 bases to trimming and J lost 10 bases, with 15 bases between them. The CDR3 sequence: CATSRDRRGLGAFF. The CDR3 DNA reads TGTGCCACCAGCAGAGATCGGCGGGGGCTAGGAGCTTTCTTT. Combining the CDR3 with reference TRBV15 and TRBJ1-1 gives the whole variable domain DAMVIQNPRYQVTQFGKPVTLSCSQTLNHNVMYWYQQKSSQAPKLLFHYYDKDFNNEADTPDNFQSRRPNTSFCFLDIRSPGLGDTAMYLCATSRDRRGLGAFFGQGTRLTVV.

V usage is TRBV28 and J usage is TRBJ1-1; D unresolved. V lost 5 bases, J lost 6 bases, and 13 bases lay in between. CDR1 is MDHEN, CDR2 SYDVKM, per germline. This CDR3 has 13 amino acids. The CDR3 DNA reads TGTGCCAGCAGTGTGGGCGCGATCCCTGAAGCTTTCTTT. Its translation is CASSVGAIPEAFF.

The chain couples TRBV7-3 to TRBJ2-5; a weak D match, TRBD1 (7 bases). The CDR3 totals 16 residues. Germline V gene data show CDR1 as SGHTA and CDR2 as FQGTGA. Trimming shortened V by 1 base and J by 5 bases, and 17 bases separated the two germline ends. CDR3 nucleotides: TGTGCCAGCAGCTTAAATGGGCAGGGGGGTCGGGAGACCCAGTACTTC. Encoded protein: CASSLNGQGGRETQYF.

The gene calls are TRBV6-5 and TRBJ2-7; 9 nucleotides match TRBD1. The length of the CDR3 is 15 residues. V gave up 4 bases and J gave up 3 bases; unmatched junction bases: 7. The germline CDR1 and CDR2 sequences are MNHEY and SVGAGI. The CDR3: CASSSGQGEIYEQYF. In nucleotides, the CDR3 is TGTGCCAGCAGTTCGGGACAGGGAGAAATCTACGAGCAGTACTTC.

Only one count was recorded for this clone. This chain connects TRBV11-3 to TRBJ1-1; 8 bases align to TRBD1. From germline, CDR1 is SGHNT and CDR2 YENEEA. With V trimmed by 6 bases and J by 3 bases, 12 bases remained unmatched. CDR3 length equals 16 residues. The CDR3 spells CASSFSGGDGDTEAFF. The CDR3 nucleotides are TGTGCCAGCAGTTTTTCAGGGGGCGACGGTGACACTGAAGCTTTCTTT.

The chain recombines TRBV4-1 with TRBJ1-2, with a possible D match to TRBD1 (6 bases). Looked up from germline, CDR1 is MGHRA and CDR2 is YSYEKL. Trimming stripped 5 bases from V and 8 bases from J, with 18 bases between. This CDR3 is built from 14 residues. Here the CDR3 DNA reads TGCGCCAGCAGCTACCCAGGGGTAAGGCAGGGCTACACCTTC. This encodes CASSYPGVRQGYTF.

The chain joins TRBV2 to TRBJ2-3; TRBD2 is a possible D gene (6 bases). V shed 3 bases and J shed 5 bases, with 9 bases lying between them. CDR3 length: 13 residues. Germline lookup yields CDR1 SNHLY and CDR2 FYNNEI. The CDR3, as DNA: TGTGCCAGCAGTGAGGGGGGAGTAGATACGCAGTATTTT. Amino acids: CASSEGGVDTQYF.

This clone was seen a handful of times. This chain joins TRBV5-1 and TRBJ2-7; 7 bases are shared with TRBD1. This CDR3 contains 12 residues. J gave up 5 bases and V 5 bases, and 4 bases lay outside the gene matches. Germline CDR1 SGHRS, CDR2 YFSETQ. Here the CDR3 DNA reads TGCGCCAGCAGGGACAGGTTTGACGAGCAGTACTTC. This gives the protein CASRDRFDEQYF.

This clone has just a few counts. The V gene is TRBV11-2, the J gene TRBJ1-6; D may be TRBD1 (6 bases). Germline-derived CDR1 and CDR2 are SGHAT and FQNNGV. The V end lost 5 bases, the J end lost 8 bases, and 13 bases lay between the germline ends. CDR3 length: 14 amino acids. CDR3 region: CASSPQGGDSPLHF. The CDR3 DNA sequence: TGTGCCAGCAGCCCTCAAGGGGGGGATTCACCCCTCCACTTT.

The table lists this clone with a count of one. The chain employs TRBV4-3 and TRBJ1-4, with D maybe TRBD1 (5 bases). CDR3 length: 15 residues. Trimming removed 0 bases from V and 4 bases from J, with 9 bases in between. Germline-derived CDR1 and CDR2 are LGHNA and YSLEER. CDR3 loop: CASSQDNRRNEKLFF. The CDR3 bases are TGCGCCAGCAGCCAAGATAACAGGCGTAATGAAAAACTGTTTTTT.

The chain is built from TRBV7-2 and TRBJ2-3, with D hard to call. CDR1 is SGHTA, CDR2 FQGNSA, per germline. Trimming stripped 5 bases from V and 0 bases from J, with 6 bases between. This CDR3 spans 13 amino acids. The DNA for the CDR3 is TGTGCCAGCAGCACATCTAGCACAGATACGCAGTATTTT. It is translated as CASSTSSTDTQYF.

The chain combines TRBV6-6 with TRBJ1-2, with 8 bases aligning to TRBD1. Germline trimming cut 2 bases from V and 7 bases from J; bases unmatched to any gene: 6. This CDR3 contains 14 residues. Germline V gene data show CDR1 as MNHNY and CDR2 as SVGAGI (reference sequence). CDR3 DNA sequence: TGTGCCAGCAGTTACGGGGCAGGGGGCGGTGGCTACACCTTC. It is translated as CASSYGAGGGGYTF.

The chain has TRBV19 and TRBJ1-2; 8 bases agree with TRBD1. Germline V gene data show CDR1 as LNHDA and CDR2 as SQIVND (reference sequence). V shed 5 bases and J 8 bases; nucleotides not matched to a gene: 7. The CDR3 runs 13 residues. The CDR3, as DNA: TGTGCCAGTAGTCTTGAGGACAGGGTCGGCTACACCTTC. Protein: CASSLEDRVGYTF.

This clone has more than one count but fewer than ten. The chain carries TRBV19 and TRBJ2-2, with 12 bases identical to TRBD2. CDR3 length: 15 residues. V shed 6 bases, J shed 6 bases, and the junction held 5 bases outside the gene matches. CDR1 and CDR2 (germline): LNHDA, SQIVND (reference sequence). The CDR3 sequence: CASSQLAGGPGELFF. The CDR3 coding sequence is TGTGCCAGTAGCCAACTAGCGGGGGGACCCGGGGAGCTGTTTTTT.

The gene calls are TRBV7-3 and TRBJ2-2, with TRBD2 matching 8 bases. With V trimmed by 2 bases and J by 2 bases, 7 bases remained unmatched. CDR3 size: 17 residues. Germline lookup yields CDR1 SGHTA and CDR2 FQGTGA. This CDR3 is CASSLYGTSGNTGELFF. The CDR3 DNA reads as TGTGCCAGCAGCTTATATGGAACTAGCGGAAACACCGGGGAGCTGTTTTTT.

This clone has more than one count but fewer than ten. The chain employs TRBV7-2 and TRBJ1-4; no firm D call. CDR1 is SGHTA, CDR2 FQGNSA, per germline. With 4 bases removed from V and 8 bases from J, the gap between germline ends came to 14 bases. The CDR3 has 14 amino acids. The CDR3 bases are TGTGCCAGCAGCTCCCAGGTTCTTGGGGAAAAACTGTTTTTT. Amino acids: CASSSQVLGEKLFF.

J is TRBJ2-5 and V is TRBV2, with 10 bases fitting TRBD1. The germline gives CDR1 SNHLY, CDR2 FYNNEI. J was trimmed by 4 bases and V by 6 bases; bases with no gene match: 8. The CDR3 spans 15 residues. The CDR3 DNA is TGTGCCAGCAGCATGGACAGGGGGGGGACAGAGACCCAGTACTTC. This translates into CASSMDRGGTETQYF.

CDR3 residues: CAISGTGVSGELFF. In nucleotides, the CDR3 is TGTGCCATCAGTGGAACAGGGGTGTCCGGGGAGCTGTTTTTT. The rearrangement joins TRBV10-3 to TRBJ2-2; 7 bases are a match to TRBD1. Germline assignment: CDR1 ENHRY and CDR2 SYGVKD. V trimming: 4 bases; J trimming: 6 bases; junction bases outside the gene matches: 5. This CDR3 spans 14 amino acids.

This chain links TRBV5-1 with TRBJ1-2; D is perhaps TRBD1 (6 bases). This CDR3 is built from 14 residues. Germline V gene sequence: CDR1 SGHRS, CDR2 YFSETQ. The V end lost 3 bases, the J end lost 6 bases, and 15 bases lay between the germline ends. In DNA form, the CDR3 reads TGCGCCAGCAGCTCCACCCAGGGGATCAATGGCTACACCTTC. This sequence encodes CASSSTQGINGYTF.

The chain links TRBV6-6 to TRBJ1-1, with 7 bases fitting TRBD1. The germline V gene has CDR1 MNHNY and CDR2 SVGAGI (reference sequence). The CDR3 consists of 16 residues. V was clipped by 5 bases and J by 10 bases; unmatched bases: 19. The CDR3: CASSTPDRFLVAGAFF. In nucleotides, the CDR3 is TGTGCCAGCAGTACTCCGGACAGGTTCCTAGTTGCGGGAGCTTTCTTT.

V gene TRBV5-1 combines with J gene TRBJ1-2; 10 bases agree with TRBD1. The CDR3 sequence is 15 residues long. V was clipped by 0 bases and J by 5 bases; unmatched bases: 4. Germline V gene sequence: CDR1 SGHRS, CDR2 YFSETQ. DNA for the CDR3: TGCGCCAGCAGCTTGGGACAGGGGGCGAGGTATGGCTACACCTTC. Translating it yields CASSLGQGARYGYTF.

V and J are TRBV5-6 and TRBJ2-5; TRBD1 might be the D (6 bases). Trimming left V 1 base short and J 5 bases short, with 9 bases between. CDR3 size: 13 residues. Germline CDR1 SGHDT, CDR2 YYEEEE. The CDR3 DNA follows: TGTGCCAGCAGCTTGTATAGGGGGGAGACCCAGTACTTC. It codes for CASSLYRGETQYF.

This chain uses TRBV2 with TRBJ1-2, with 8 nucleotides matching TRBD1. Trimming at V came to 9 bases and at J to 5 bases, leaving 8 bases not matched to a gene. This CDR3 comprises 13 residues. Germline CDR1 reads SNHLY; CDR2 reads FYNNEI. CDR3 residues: CARFGDRGYGYTF. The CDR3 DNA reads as TGTGCCAGGTTTGGAGACAGGGGATATGGCTACACCTTC. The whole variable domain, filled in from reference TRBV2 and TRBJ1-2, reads EPEVTQTPSHQVTQMGQEVILRCVPISNHLYFYWYRQILGQKVEFLVSFYNNEISEKSEIFDDQFSVERPDGSNFTLKIRSTKLEDSAMYFCARFGDRGYGYTFGSGTRLTVV.